These 22 T cell receptor beta chains share one sample of origin, sequenced in a study of T-cell memory formation after mild COVID-19. TCRdb passed the 5' RACE reads through MiXCR, listing each CDR3 protein once. The table includes under 450,000 distinct CDR3 sequences, under 25% detected once. Sequenced: PBMCs or a T cell subset sorted from them (not recorded which). These receptors were collected from a man aged 18 to 30 who had mild COVID-19 (a few samples of this study predate the infection). Cell type and time point are not known.

This chain's CDR3 is CASSAGSGPLGEQYV. The CDR3 DNA reads TGTGCCAGCAGTGCGGGGAGCGGACCCCTTGGAGAGCAGTACGTC. The chain combines TRBV6-5 with TRBJ2-7, with a tentative D call TRBD2 (6 bases). V was shortened by 5 bases and J by 7 bases, with 21 bases between the two germline ends. Germline V gene data show CDR1 as MNHEY and CDR2 as SVGAGI. The CDR3 spans 15 residues.

About this clonotype itself: Mismatch with germline at one junction end may stem from a read error. V usage is TRBV7-6 and J usage is TRBJ2-5; 10 bases are shared with TRBD2. The CDR3 length is 17 residues. Germline V lookup: CDR1 SGHVS, CDR2 FNYEAQ. In DNA, the CDR3 is TGTGCCTGCAGCTTATGGCTAGCGGGGGATTTCCAAGAGACCCAGTACTTC. As protein: CACSLWLAGDFQETQYF.

The chain links TRBV24-1 to TRBJ2-3; D ambiguous. This CDR3 region has 12 residues. Trimming removed 5 bases at V and 4 bases at J, with 6 bases between. The germline V gene encodes CDR1 KGHDR and CDR2 SFDVKD. The CDR3 reads CATSVGSDTQYF. CDR3 in DNA: TGTGCCACCAGTGTGGGTTCAGATACGCAGTATTTT.

The sample holds a few counts of this clonotype. The CDR3 region is CASSKTEFRDEQYV. The CDR3 DNA is TGTGCCAGCAGCAAAACGGAATTCAGGGACGAGCAGTACGTC. V and J are TRBV21-1 and TRBJ2-7; the table names TRBD1, a call not compared with the DNA. TRBV21-1 is a pseudogene segment. The CDR3 spans 14 residues.

This chain connects TRBV5-1 to TRBJ2-1, with a possible D match to TRBD2 (6 bases). Looked up from germline, CDR1 is SGHRS and CDR2 is YFSETQ. V dropped 5 bases and J dropped 2 bases, with 14 bases sitting between them. CDR3 size: 15 residues. Written as DNA, the CDR3 is TGCGCCAGCAGACTGGCGGGGTGGACCTACAATGAGCAGTTCTTC. Protein sequence: CASRLAGWTYNEQFF.

J is TRBJ2-7 and V is TRBV5-4; TRBD1 agrees at 7 bases. The CDR3 length is 15 residues. Per the germline V gene, CDR1 is SGHNT and CDR2 is YYREEE (reference sequence). The trim removed 3 bases at V and 1 base at J, leaving 7 bases unmatched. CDR3 sequence: CASSSKLTGSYEQYF. CDR3 nucleotides: TGTGCCAGCAGCTCGAAGCTGACAGGGTCCTACGAGCAGTACTTC. Drawing the rest from reference TRBV5-4 and TRBJ2-7, the complete variable domain is ETGVTQSPTHLIKTRGQQVTLRCSSQSGHNTVSWYQQALGQGPQFIFQYYREEENGRGNFPPRFSGLQFPNYSSELNVNALELDDSALYLCASSSKLTGSYEQYFGPGTRLTVT.

This clonotype was seen more than once but under ten times. The chain links TRBV7-8 to TRBJ1-5; no reliable D call. The CDR3 is 15 amino acids. The V end lost 1 base, the J end lost 0 bases, and 7 bases lay between the germline ends. Germline V lookup: CDR1 SGHVS, CDR2 FQNEAQ. CDR3 in amino acids: CASSLERHSNQPQHF. CDR3 DNA: TGTGCCAGCAGCTTAGAGAGGCATAGCAATCAGCCCCAGCATTTT. Full variable domain (remainder filled in from reference TRBV7-8 and TRBJ1-5): GAGVSQSPRYKVAKRGQDVALRCDPISGHVSLFWYQQALGQGPEFLTYFQNEAQLDKSGLPSDRFFAERPEGSVSTLKIQRTQQEDSAVYLCASSLERHSNQPQHFGDGTRLSIL.

The V call is TRBV4-1, the J call TRBJ1-5; TRBD1 might be the D (5 bases). Trimming took off 2 bases at V and 1 base at J, with 9 bases between the two ends. Germline CDR1 and CDR2: MGHRA and YSYEKL. CDR3 length: 15 residues. CDR3 in DNA: TGCGCCAGCAGCCAAAGGTGGACAAGCAATCAGCCCCAGCATTTT. Its protein is CASSQRWTSNQPQHF.

The chain recombines TRBV24-1 with TRBJ2-2; TRBD2 agrees at 11 bases. The germline CDR1 and CDR2 sequences are KGHDR and SFDVKD. This CDR3 is built from 17 residues. V dropped 1 base and J dropped 4; count of bases not matched to a gene: 4. DNA of the CDR3: TGTGCCACCAGTGATTTCGGGCTAGCGGGGGGCACCGGGGAGCTGTTTTTT. Protein: CATSDFGLAGGTGELFF.

The chain carries TRBV12-3 or TRBV12-4 and TRBJ2-1; 8 bases line up with TRBD2. The CDR3 sequence is 15 residues long. V was pared by 3 bases and J by 3 bases, with 4 bases of the junction left unmatched. The CDR3 sequence is CASSFSGGNYNEQFF. The DNA for the CDR3 is TGTGCCAGCAGTTTCTCGGGGGGGAACTACAATGAGCAGTTCTTC.

This clonotype was observed a few times. This chain uses TRBV12-3 or TRBV12-4 with TRBJ1-6, with 8 bases lining up with TRBD1. This CDR3 contains 14 residues. V shed 2 bases and J 14 bases; nucleotides not matched to a gene: 8. CDR3 protein: CASSLLAGGASLHF. In DNA form, the CDR3 reads TGTGCCAGCAGTTTACTGGCAGGGGGCGCTTCCCTCCACTTT.

This clonotype was recorded a few times. The chain combines TRBV5-1 with TRBJ1-1; 7 bases align to TRBD1. V shed 2 bases and J 0 bases; nucleotides not matched to a gene: 4. The CDR3 consists of 15 residues. Germline CDR1 reads SGHRS; CDR2 reads YFSETQ. Here the CDR3 reads CASSFDGQVNTEAFF. In DNA form, the CDR3 reads TGCGCCAGCAGCTTCGACGGACAGGTGAACACTGAAGCTTTCTTT.

This clonotype was seen more than once but under ten times. The chain couples TRBV4-2 to TRBJ2-3; the D is unclear. This CDR3 is built from 16 residues. CDR1 is LGHNA and CDR2 is YNFKEQ in the germline V gene. Trimming stripped 0 bases from V and 1 base from J, with 11 bases between. The CDR3: CASSQEWSSGTDTQYF. DNA of the CDR3: TGTGCCAGCAGCCAAGAGTGGTCCTCAGGCACAGATACGCAGTATTTT.

This clonotype appeared many times. The V call is TRBV29-1, the J call TRBJ2-1; D might be TRBD1 or TRBD2, each matching 6 bases. Germline V gives CDR1 SQVTM, CDR2 ANQGSEA. CDR3 length: 15 residues. Trimming left V 5 bases short and J 0 bases short, with 14 bases between. In nucleotides, the CDR3 is TGCAGCGTTAACGGGGGCTCAAACTCCTACAATGAGCAGTTCTTC. Its protein is CSVNGGSNSYNEQFF.

In regard to this clonotype: Just one base apart from a much larger clone, this may be a read error. The DNA for the CDR3 is TGTGCCAGCAGCCCTAACTCCTACAATGAGCAGTTCTTC. It yields the protein CASSPNSYNEQFF. This chain uses TRBV7-2 with TRBJ2-1; D not resolved. The V gene lost 5 bases and the J gene lost 0 bases, with 5 bases spanning the gap. This CDR3 is built from 13 residues. Germline CDR1 and CDR2: SGHTA and FQGNSA.

The chain combines TRBV15 with TRBJ1-3; D is uncertain. Germline CDR1 and CDR2: LNHNV and YYDKDF (reference sequence). V was trimmed by 6 bases and J by 0 bases, leaving 6 bases between them. CDR3 length: 13 residues. The CDR3 sequence is CATREVSGNTIYF. The CDR3 DNA reads as TGTGCCACCAGGGAAGTCTCTGGAAACACCATATATTTT.

This clonotype was counted only a few times. This rearrangement joins TRBV27 to TRBJ2-1, with 8 bases aligning to TRBD2. The CDR3 runs 16 residues. V shed 4 bases and J 4 bases; nucleotides not matched to a gene: 9. The germline CDR1 and CDR2 sequences are MNHEY and SMNVEV (reference sequence). CDR3 DNA: TGTGCCAGCAGTTCGACCTTAGCGGGATCGTACAATGAGCAGTTCTTC. Its protein product is CASSSTLAGSYNEQFF.

This clonotype has just a few counts. J is TRBJ1-1 and V is TRBV9; 11 nucleotides align to TRBD1. The ends lost 3 bases at V and 2 bases at J; junction bases unmatched: 3. Germline V lookup: CDR1 SGDLS, CDR2 YYNGEE. The length of the CDR3 is 15 residues. CDR3 protein: CASSARTGGNTEAFF. CDR3 in DNA: TGTGCCAGCAGCGCCAGGACAGGGGGCAACACTGAAGCTTTCTTT.

In nucleotides, the CDR3 is TGTGCCACGACAGGGGGTCGCACAGATACGCAGTATTTT. Translation gives CATTGGRTDTQYF. The J gene is TRBJ2-3, the V gene TRBV24-1; 9 bases agree with TRBD1. Germline CDR1 reads KGHDR; CDR2 reads SFDVKD. The CDR3 is made up of 13 amino acids. The junction had 2 bases not matched to a gene; V was cut back by 10 bases and J by 1 base.

The chain joins TRBV5-1 to TRBJ1-5; D might be TRBD1 (5 bases). The CDR3 runs 14 residues. V was clipped by 0 bases and J by 7 bases, with 11 bases between them. In germline, CDR1 is SGHRS, CDR2 YFSETQ. The CDR3 spells CASSLAPGSQPQHF. CDR3 coding DNA: TGCGCCAGCAGCTTGGCCCCAGGGTCCCAGCCCCAGCATTTT.

In its sample, this clonotype was seen a few times. The chain links TRBV7-6 to TRBJ2-3; TRBD1 matches 9 bases. This CDR3 has 17 amino acids. The germline V gene has CDR1 SGHVS and CDR2 FNYEAQ. V was clipped by 1 base and J by 4 bases; unmatched bases: 9. CDR3 bases: TGTGCCAGCAGCTTAGAGTCAAACAGGGGGCGAGCAGATACGCAGTATTTT. Translating gives CASSLESNRGRADTQYF.

In its sample, this clonotype was seen a few times. The rearrangement joins TRBV3-1 to TRBJ1-1, with D unclear. The germline CDR1 and CDR2 sequences are LGHDT and YNNKEL (reference sequence). Between the trimmed V and J ends, which lost 2 bases and 1 base, there was a span of 5 bases. The CDR3 extends over 13 amino acids. CDR3 nucleotides: TGTGCCAGCAGCCAACGCCAGAACACTGAAGCTTTCTTT. Protein: CASSQRQNTEAFF.